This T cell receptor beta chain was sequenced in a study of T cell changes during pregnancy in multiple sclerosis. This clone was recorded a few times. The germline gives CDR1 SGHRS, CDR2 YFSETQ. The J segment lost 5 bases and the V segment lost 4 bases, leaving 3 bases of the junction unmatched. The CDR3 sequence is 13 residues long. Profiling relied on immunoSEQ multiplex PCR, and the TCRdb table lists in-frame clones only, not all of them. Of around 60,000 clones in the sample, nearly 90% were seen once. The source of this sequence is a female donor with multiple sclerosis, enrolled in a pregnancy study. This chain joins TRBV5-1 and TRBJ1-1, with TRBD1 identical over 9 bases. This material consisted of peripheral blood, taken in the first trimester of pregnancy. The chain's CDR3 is CASSPGQGTEAFF. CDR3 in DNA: TGCGCCAGCAGCCCGGGACAGGGTACTGAAGCTTTCTTT.